Below, 26 T cell receptor beta chains from the same sample are listed, as sequenced in a study of blood T cells in healthy people across ages. A second PCR, run for about 6 to 11 cycles, used a sample-barcoded 5' primer plus a J-beta primer mix. TCRdb recomputed calls from the 5' RACE reads with MiXCR, one row per CDR3 protein. The sample yields around 1,000,000 distinct CDR3 sequences, less than 25% seen once. These data were also reused for a study on T cells of mothers and their children.

Sequenced sample: blood. The receptors derive from a girl aged 2-15 years in good health.

The table lists this clonotype with a few counts. The chain joins TRBV10-2 to TRBJ2-4; the D is unclear. V dropped 4 bases and J dropped 0 bases, with 10 bases sitting between them. Germline-derived CDR1 and CDR2 are WSHSY and SAAADI. There are 15 residues in the CDR3. CDR3 sequence reads: CASSVGPLAKNIQYF. The CDR3 nucleotides are TGCGCCAGCAGTGTCGGGCCACTAGCCAAAAACATTCAGTACTTC.

This clonotype was observed a few times. The chain uses TRBV7-3 and TRBJ2-3, with TRBD2 as a possible D gene (5 bases). The V and J ends lost 5 bases and 2 bases respectively, with 17 bases between them. The CDR3 loop spans 16 amino acids. Germline loops: CDR1 SGHTA, CDR2 FQGTGA. The CDR3: CASSPLGEPDTDTQYF. The CDR3 nucleotides read TGTGCCAGCAGCCCACTGGGAGAGCCTGACACAGATACGCAGTATTTT.

Remarks on this clonotype: An end of the junction differs from the germline gene, which may be a read error. The chain joins TRBV27 to TRBJ2-3, with D possibly matching TRBD1 (5 bases). This CDR3 is built from 15 residues. Germline CDR1 MNHEY, CDR2 SMNVEV (reference sequence). CDR3 DNA sequence: TGTGCCGGCAGTTTAACGTGGCAGGGCCCAGATACGCAGTATTTT. It is translated as CAGSLTWQGPDTQYF.

Only a few counts were recorded for this clonotype. The chain uses TRBV29-1 and TRBJ2-3; no clear D. The CDR3 totals 14 residues. V was clipped by 8 bases and J by 2 bases, with 17 bases between them. Germline V gene data show CDR1 as SQVTM and CDR2 as ANQGSEA. The CDR3 region is CSPTLGVSTDTQYF. The CDR3 nucleotides are TGCAGCCCTACCCTCGGAGTCTCCACAGATACGCAGTATTTT.

This clonotype occurred a few times. J is TRBJ2-1 and V is TRBV11-3; D remains ambiguous. Germline V gives CDR1 SGHNT, CDR2 YENEEA. This CDR3 has 15 amino acids. V shed 5 bases and J shed 8 bases, with 19 bases lying between them. CDR3 protein: CASSLLESVVDEQFF. CDR3 bases: TGTGCCAGCAGCCTCCTGGAGTCTGTTGTCGATGAGCAGTTCTTC.

CDR3 nucleotide sequence: TGTGCCAGCAGCTCCACCGGGGAGGTTAACTATGGCTACACCTTC. It translates to CASSSTGEVNYGYTF. This chain uses TRBV7-9 with TRBJ1-2; D is unclear. CDR3 size: 15 residues. Germline V gene data show CDR1 as SEHNR and CDR2 as FQNEAQ (reference sequence). Trimming removed 4 bases from V and 1 base from J, with 13 bases in between. Complete variable domain (other parts from reference TRBV7-9 and TRBJ1-2): DTGVSQNPRHKITKRGQNVTFRCDPISEHNRLYWYRQTLGQGPEFLTYFQNEAQLEKSRLLSDRFSAERPKGSFSTLEIQRTEQGDSAMYLCASSSTGEVNYGYTFGSGTRLTVV.

Concerning this clonotype itself: A read error may account for a junction end that differs from germline. The chain recombines TRBV11-2 with TRBJ2-4; D tentatively fits TRBD1 or TRBD2 (6 bases each). Germline V CDR1 and CDR2: SGHAT, FQNNGV. The CDR3 has 20 amino acids. CDR3 protein: CASSLPRNEGGKLAKNIQHF. The CDR3, as DNA: TGTGCCAGCAGCTTACCCAGGAATGAAGGGGGGAAACTAGCCAAAAACATTCAGCACTTC.

This clonotype was observed a handful of times. This sequence joins TRBV29-1 and TRBJ2-5; no clear D gene. V lost 2 bases, J lost 2 bases, and 9 bases lay in between. This CDR3 is 13 amino acids long. Germline values: CDR1 SQVTM, CDR2 ANQGSEA. The CDR3 is CSVETGLQETQYF. Written as DNA, the CDR3 is TGCAGCGTTGAAACGGGTCTTCAAGAGACCCAGTACTTC.

CDR3 sequence (DNA): TGCAGTGCTACACGGGCAAGCAACTACGAGCAGTACTTC. It encodes CSATRASNYEQYF. The rearrangement joins TRBV20-1 to TRBJ2-7, with D unresolved. V gave up 4 bases and J gave up 3 bases, with 13 bases separating them. The CDR3 is 13 residues long. CDR1 and CDR2 from the germline V gene are DFQATT and SNEGSKA (reference sequence).

This clonotype was seen a few times. The rearrangement links TRBV9 to TRBJ2-5; unclear D gene. There are 10 residues in the CDR3. Trimming left V 7 bases short and J 5 bases short, with 6 bases between. The germline CDR1 and CDR2 sequences are SGDLS and YYNGEE. The CDR3 protein is CASLLETQYF. The CDR3 nucleotides read TGTGCCAGCCTTCTGGAGACCCAGTACTTC.

The sample holds a few counts of this clonotype. J is TRBJ2-5 and V is TRBV3-1, with D tentatively TRBD1 or TRBD2 (7 bases each). Germline CDR1 LGHDT, CDR2 YNNKEL (reference sequence). The V end lost 5 bases, the J end lost 3 bases, and 19 bases lay between the germline ends. The CDR3 runs to 16 residues. CDR3 DNA sequence: TGTGCCAGCAGCGAACCAGGGGGGGTCGGAAAAGAGACCCAGTACTTC. This sequence encodes CASSEPGGVGKETQYF.

This clonotype has only a few counts. The rearrangement links TRBV10-3 to TRBJ2-5; no firm D call. The J call may be faulty, since TRBJ2-7 better matches the DNA end. The germline V gene has CDR1 ENHRY and CDR2 SYGVKD. CDR3 length: 14 residues. CDR3 DNA: TGTGCCATCAGTGACCCCCCGAGACCCTACGAGCAGTACTTC. This translates into CAISDPPRPYEQYF.

This clonotype was detected only a few times. This sequence joins TRBV7-8 and TRBJ2-1, with a tentative D call TRBD1 (7 bases). With the DNA end fitting TRBJ2-7 better, the J assignment may be wrong. In germline, CDR1 is SGHVS, CDR2 FQNEAQ. This CDR3 is built from 18 residues. This chain's CDR3 is CASLPVWRDRMTGWEQYF. CDR3 coding DNA: TGTGCCAGCCTACCAGTGTGGCGGGACCGGATGACAGGGTGGGAGCAGTACTTC.

The rearrangement uses TRBV6-5 and TRBJ2-1, with D hard to call. Deletions cut 0 bases from V and 4 bases from J, with 13 bases between. The germline V gene encodes CDR1 MNHEY and CDR2 SVGAGI. This CDR3 contains 16 residues. CDR3 in amino acids: CASSYSGHKGYNEQFF. In nucleotides, the CDR3 is TGTGCCAGCAGTTACTCGGGTCACAAAGGATACAATGAGCAGTTCTTC.

This clonotype was recorded a few times. The chain links TRBV24-1 to TRBJ2-1, with 12 nucleotides matching TRBD2. CDR3 size: 16 residues. J lost 8 bases, V lost 2 bases, and 6 bases had no gene match. Germline V lookup: CDR1 KGHDR, CDR2 SFDVKD. Written as DNA, the CDR3 is TGTGCCACCAGTGATTGGACTAGCGGGAAAGGCGATGAGCAGTTCTTC. Translating gives CATSDWTSGKGDEQFF.

This clonotype was found a few times. The V gene is TRBV27, the J gene TRBJ1-2; D gene uncertain. This CDR3 spans 14 amino acids. The V and J ends lost 5 bases and 8 bases respectively, with 18 bases between them. Germline CDR1 and CDR2: MNHEY and SMNVEV (reference sequence). The CDR3 loop is CASSPGFGVNGYTF. The CDR3 coding sequence is TGTGCCAGCAGTCCTGGTTTTGGGGTCAACGGCTACACCTTC.

V is TRBV2 and J is TRBJ1-5, with 8 bases identical to TRBD1. Germline V gives CDR1 SNHLY, CDR2 FYNNEI. Trimming removed 5 bases from V and 8 bases from J; junction bases left unmatched: 8. This CDR3 region has 14 residues. CDR3 bases: TGTGCCAGCAGTATACAGGGGGTCCGGGAGCCCCAGCATTTT. Its translation: CASSIQGVREPQHF.

This clonotype appeared a few times. The chain links TRBV5-6 to TRBJ2-4; either TRBD1 or TRBD2 may supply D (5 bases each). V gave up 4 bases and J gave up 0 bases, with 14 bases separating them. This CDR3 spans 16 amino acids. Germline V lookup: CDR1 SGHDT, CDR2 YYEEEE. Here the CDR3 DNA reads TGTGCCAGCAGCGGGGGTCGTCTCCTAGCCAAAAACATTCAGTACTTC. This encodes CASSGGRLLAKNIQYF.

This clonotype has just a few counts. V gene TRBV14 combines with J gene TRBJ1-2; D uncertain. The CDR3 loop spans 14 amino acids. The germline gives CDR1 SGHDN, CDR2 FVKESK. V lost 0 bases and J 6 bases, leaving 11 bases between the germline ends. The CDR3 sequence is CASSQEPAGDGYTF. In nucleotides, the CDR3 is TGTGCCAGCAGCCAAGAACCGGCGGGAGATGGCTACACCTTC.

This clonotype was seen just once. The chain has TRBV2 and TRBJ2-1, with a possible D match to TRBD1 (6 bases). Trimming pared 2 bases from V and 7 bases from J, leaving 21 bases between. This CDR3 has 17 amino acids. The germline V gene encodes CDR1 SNHLY and CDR2 FYNNEI. The CDR3 DNA sequence: TGTGCCAGCAGTGAATGGAAAGCCGGGTCAGGGGTAAATGAGCAGTTCTTC. This sequence encodes CASSEWKAGSGVNEQFF.

The genes are TRBV28 and TRBJ2-4, with D tentatively TRBD1 (5 bases). The CDR3 consists of 15 residues. Trimming took off 5 bases at V and 0 bases at J, with 11 bases between the two ends. Germline values: CDR1 MDHEN, CDR2 SYDVKM. The CDR3 region has the DNA TGTGCCAGCAGTGGCGACAGCCTAGCCAAAAACATTCAGTACTTC. It yields the protein CASSGDSLAKNIQYF. The full variable domain, in which reference TRBV28 and TRBJ2-4 provide the parts outside the CDR3, is DVKVTQSSRYLVKRTGEKVFLECVQDMDHENMFWYRQDPGLGLRLIYFSYDVKMKEKGDIPEGYSVSREKKERFSLILESASTNQTSMYLCASSGDSLAKNIQYFGAGTRLSVL.

About this clonotype itself: One junction end does not reproduce the germline sequence, and a read error may be involved. The rearrangement links TRBV20-1 to TRBJ2-3; 9 bases map to TRBD2. Germline V CDR1 and CDR2: DFQATT, SNEGSKA (reference sequence). This CDR3 contains 13 residues. The CDR3 region is CSARMASGNPQYF. In DNA form, the CDR3 reads TGCAGTGCTAGAATGGCTAGCGGGAACCCGCAGTACTTT.

This clonotype came up many times. The V call is TRBV20-1, the J call TRBJ1-1, with 8 positions matching TRBD1. The CDR3 is made up of 16 amino acids. Germline assignment: CDR1 DFQATT and CDR2 SNEGSKA (reference sequence). V dropped 2 bases and J dropped 4; count of bases not matched to a gene: 12. The CDR3: CSARSETGGLTTEAFF. The CDR3 DNA sequence: TGCAGTGCTAGATCGGAAACAGGGGGTTTGACCACTGAAGCTTTCTTT.

This clonotype was seen a few times. The chain couples TRBV7-2 to TRBJ1-4; 7 bases are a match to TRBD1. Germline values: CDR1 SGHTA, CDR2 FQGNSA. CDR3 length: 15 residues. V trimming: 4 bases; J trimming: 5 bases; junction bases outside the gene matches: 7. CDR3 sequence reads: CASSSQGQRNEKLFF. Here the CDR3 DNA reads TGTGCCAGCAGCTCCCAGGGACAGAGAAATGAAAAACTGTTTTTT.

CDR3 sequence reads: CASSLGASGLGTGELFF. CDR3 DNA: TGTGCCAGCAGCTTAGGGGCCTCGGGCTTGGGGACCGGGGAGCTGTTTTTT. This chain links TRBV11-3 with TRBJ2-2; D remains unclear. The CDR3 contains 17 residues. V was shortened by 1 base and J by 5 bases, with 17 bases between the two germline ends. CDR1 and CDR2 from the germline V gene are SGHNT and YENEEA.

The chain is built from TRBV28 and TRBJ1-2; 7 bases fit TRBD1. V shed 2 bases, J shed 5 bases, and the junction held 5 bases outside the gene matches. The CDR3 runs 14 residues. In germline, CDR1 is MDHEN, CDR2 SYDVKM. The CDR3: CASSLQDRVYGYTF. CDR3 DNA: TGTGCCAGCAGTTTACAAGACAGGGTTTATGGCTACACCTTC.